These 17 T cell receptor beta chains came from one sample sequenced in a study of control samples from healthy donors and cancer patients. The assay was immunoSEQ multiplex PCR, and TCRdb's table has in-frame clones only and misses some. The sample has hundreds of thousands of clones; roughly 82% are singletons. Sequenced sample: PBMCs. The receptors were gathered from a woman between 55 and 75 years old with lung cancer.

The rearrangement uses TRBV5-4 and TRBJ1-4; 9 bases match TRBD1. The CDR3 covers 15 residues. V gave up 4 bases and J gave up 8 bases; unmatched junction bases: 9. Germline loops: CDR1 SGHNT, CDR2 YYREEE (reference sequence). The CDR3 here is CASSSPGQGNEKLFF. The CDR3 DNA reads as TGTGCCAGCAGCAGCCCGGGACAGGGTAACGAAAAACTGTTTTTT.

V usage is TRBV7-3 and J usage is TRBJ2-7; 7 nucleotides line up with TRBD1. The CDR3 is made up of 15 amino acids. J gave up 2 bases and V 5 bases, and 9 bases lay outside the gene matches. Germline lookup yields CDR1 SGHTA and CDR2 FQGTGA. The CDR3 DNA sequence: TGTGCCAGCAGCCAAGCAGGGGGAAACCCCTACGAGCAGTACTTC. Its protein product is CASSQAGGNPYEQYF.

J is TRBJ1-4 and V is TRBV7-9; D not resolved. CDR3 size: 14 residues. CDR1 and CDR2 (germline): SEHNR, FQNEAQ (reference sequence). V was cut by 2 bases and J by 5 bases, with 9 bases left in between. The CDR3 nucleotides are TGTGCCAGCAGCTTAATACTGAGAAATGAAAAACTGTTTTTT. It specifies CASSLILRNEKLFF.

This clone was counted only a few times. The rearrangement uses TRBV4-2 and TRBJ1-5; D is undetermined. V lost 4 bases and J 5 bases, leaving 21 bases between the germline ends. Germline V gives CDR1 LGHNA, CDR2 YNFKEQ. CDR3 size: 17 residues. The CDR3 nucleotides read TGTGCCAGCAGCCTCACTCTCGGAAGAGCATCGGATCAGCCCCAGCATTTT. It encodes CASSLTLGRASDQPQHF.

The V gene is TRBV29-1, the J gene TRBJ1-1; D is possibly TRBD1 (5 bases). V shed 5 bases and J shed 1 base, with 14 bases lying between them. The CDR3 extends over 14 amino acids. From germline, CDR1 is SQVTM and CDR2 ANQGSEA. DNA of the CDR3: TGCAGCGTTTCGCGGGGGAACCAGAACACTGAAGCTTTCTTT. This gives the protein CSVSRGNQNTEAFF.

The chain has TRBV12-3 or TRBV12-4 and TRBJ2-5, with D unresolved. V lost 2 bases to trimming and J lost 5 bases, with 9 bases between them. This CDR3 comprises 13 residues. The CDR3 loop is CASSLSGRETQYF. The CDR3 region has the DNA TGTGCCAGCAGTTTATCGGGTCGGGAGACCCAGTACTTC.

The chain uses TRBV18 and TRBJ1-3, with a weak D call TRBD1 (5 bases). Germline V CDR1 and CDR2: KGHSH, LQKENI. Trimming took 3 bases from V and 4 from J, leaving 16 bases between them. This CDR3 is built from 16 residues. The CDR3 protein is CASSPQSQGSGNTIYF. The CDR3 DNA sequence: TGTGCCAGCTCACCCCAAAGCCAGGGATCAGGAAACACCATATATTTT.

This chain uses TRBV21-1 with TRBJ2-7. TRBV21-1 constitutes a pseudogene. The CDR3 covers 9 residues. The CDR3 loop reads CASSKIQYF. The CDR3 DNA follows: TGTGCCAGCAGCAAAATCCAGTACTTC.

The chain carries TRBV6-1 and TRBJ2-7; D assignment may be TRBD1 or TRBD2 (5 bases each). The CDR3 runs to 14 residues. V dropped 3 bases and J dropped 4 bases, with 13 bases sitting between them. The germline V gene has CDR1 MNHNS and CDR2 SASEGT. The CDR3 coding sequence is TGTGCCAGCAGTGACGCAGGGAGAGGGTACGAGCAGTACTTC. Translating it yields CASSDAGRGYEQYF.

In regard to this clone: Other DNA variants within this sample encode the same CDR3. V gene TRBV4-1 combines with J gene TRBJ1-2; D ambiguous. Germline values: CDR1 MGHRA, CDR2 YSYEKL. This CDR3 spans 12 amino acids. Trimming shortened V by 3 bases and J by 8 bases, and 10 bases separated the two germline ends. This CDR3 is CASSHQQRGYTF. For the CDR3, the DNA is TGCGCCAGCAGCCACCAACAACGCGGCTACACCTTC.

V is TRBV11-2 and J is TRBJ2-7, with a weak D call TRBD2 (5 bases). The CDR3 spans 14 residues. Trimming took off 5 bases at V and 0 bases at J, with 11 bases between the two ends. Germline CDR1 SGHAT, CDR2 FQNNGV. CDR3 protein: CASSGGFASYEQYF. The CDR3, as DNA: TGTGCCAGCAGCGGAGGTTTCGCCTCCTACGAGCAGTACTTC.

Only a few counts were recorded for this clone. The chain combines TRBV9 with TRBJ2-5; TRBD2 matches 7 bases. Germline V gives CDR1 SGDLS, CDR2 YYNGEE. Trimming took 2 bases from V and 2 from J; bases not matched to a gene: 6. The CDR3 consists of 15 residues. CDR3 amino acids: CASSVMPSGQETQYF. The CDR3 nucleotides are TGTGCCAGCAGCGTCATGCCTAGCGGACAAGAGACCCAGTACTTC. The variable domain in full, with the rest retrieved from reference TRBV9 and TRBJ2-5, is DSGVTQTPKHLITATGQRVTLRCSPRSGDLSVYWYQQSLDQGLQFLIQYYNGEERAKGNILERFSAQQFPDLHSELNLSSLELGDSALYFCASSVMPSGQETQYFGPGTRLLVL.

This chain links TRBV7-9 with TRBJ1-1; a weak D match, TRBD1 (5 bases). Germline assignment: CDR1 SEHNR and CDR2 FQNEAQ (reference sequence). The CDR3 loop spans 17 amino acids. V was trimmed by 2 bases and J by 4 bases, leaving 20 bases between them. CDR3 loop: CASSLSVLQDGGTEAFF. The CDR3 DNA reads as TGTGCCAGCAGCTTAAGTGTGCTTCAGGATGGGGGCACTGAAGCTTTCTTT.

This clone was observed a handful of times. The chain recombines TRBV7-8 with TRBJ1-5; D remains ambiguous. Germline V gives CDR1 SGHVS, CDR2 FQNEAQ. The CDR3 length is 13 residues. Trimming took 4 bases from V and 6 from J, leaving 10 bases between them. Here the CDR3 DNA reads TGTGCCAGCAGCTATAGGCACGGTCAGCCCCAGCATTTT. Its protein is CASSYRHGQPQHF.

J is TRBJ2-2 and V is TRBV5-4; 9 bases align to TRBD2. CDR1 SGHNT and CDR2 YYREEE come from the germline V gene (reference sequence). With V trimmed by 4 bases and J by 1 base, 5 bases remained unmatched. CDR3 size: 16 residues. The CDR3, as DNA: TGTGCCAGCAGCCCACCTAGCGGGGTGAACACCGGGGAGCTGTTTTTT. Encoded protein: CASSPPSGVNTGELFF.

J is TRBJ2-2 and V is TRBV4-1; 9 bases agree with TRBD1. Germline V gene lookup returns CDR1 MGHRA and CDR2 YSYEKL. J was trimmed by 3 bases and V by 5 bases; bases with no gene match: 4. The CDR3 contains 15 residues. Here the CDR3 DNA reads TGCGCCAGCAGCAGGACAGGGGACTACACCGGGGAGCTGTTTTTT. Protein sequence: CASSRTGDYTGELFF.

The chain has TRBV4-2 and TRBJ1-6; D is undetermined. Per the germline V gene, CDR1 is LGHNA and CDR2 is YNFKEQ. The CDR3 loop spans 15 amino acids. Between the trimmed V and J ends, which lost 0 bases and 10 bases, there was a span of 13 bases. CDR3 amino acids: CASSQEVGSGSPLHF. CDR3 sequence (DNA): TGTGCCAGCAGCCAAGAGGTGGGGTCTGGCTCACCCCTCCACTTT.